This TCR beta chain was retrieved from a study of blood T cell repertoires in COVID-19 (dated by TCRdb to the early 2020s). For the study in its entirety: Collaborator samples came from the United States, Italy and Spain and covered acute and convalescent phases of COVID-19. The material from the prospective study consisted of cDNA or gDNA derived from T cells, B-cell-depleted T cells, or PBMCs. Subjects who had been exposed to COVID-19, were actively infected with it, or had recovered from it provided the deeply sampled blood TCRbeta repertoires that made up the dataset. The repertoires were released in a freely available public database intended as a resource for research on the immune response to SARS-CoV-2. Samples came from the ongoing ImmuneRACE study (first 160 participants) plus 1,254 subjects from 6 global collaborators. Nearly every sample came with metadata listing a de-identified subject ID, COVID-19 status, age in years and sex. HLA class I and class II types, where available, came from metadata supplied by the sample provider rather than from assay-based typing.

From the germline V gene (reference sequence), CDR1 is LNHDA and CDR2 is SQIVND. V loses 4 bases, J loses 4 bases, and the germline ends lie 13 bases apart. CDR3 length: 14 amino acids, cysteine to phenylalanine. Only the CDR3 portion is preserved as DNA: 42 bases, with reading frame beginning at the first base. What the study reported, not specific to this receptor: How much clinical and demographic metadata was included differed by source and by participant, and the metadata was provided uncurated.

The immunoSEQ Assay, a bias-controlled multiplex PCR, was used to amplify TCRbeta CDR3 regions from genomic DNA. As for how the authors treated the data: The number of nucleated cells in each sample was estimated by amplification of reference gene primers within the assay. To quantify the absolute abundance of each unique TCRbeta CDR3 rearrangement, sequence reads were collapsed and filtered. For each sample, productive Simpson clonality was calculated as the square root of Simpson's diversity index over productive rearrangements. Held by TCRdb, this immuneACCESS table contains in-frame sequences only and omits some clones. Under half of the omission traces to an unresolved V gene where checked; the cause of the rest is unknown. V and J calls plus clone size are reproduced from that table; the DNA served to infer D and trimming. Present in this sample are about 170,000 clones, 70% to 90% of which were seen just once. Of the sample, about 6.5% falls within the top ten clones.

Worth noting for this clone: Its specific antigen is unknown. Per-base qualities were not stored, and no clone one base away is much larger.

The collaborating institutions used their own protocols to collect whole blood in K2EDTA tubes. Collaborator samples were shipped for TCRbeta analysis as frozen whole blood, isolated PBMCs, or DNA extracted from either sample type. The sequence links TRBV19 to TRBJ1-2, with no confidently assigned D gene. The receptor's source is a woman of 80 years or more in a cohort sampled during active or convalescent COVID-19. Input material: peripheral blood. The nucleotides read TGTGCCAGTAGTACCCCAGTATTCTCCTATGGCTACACCTTC. Translated, it reads CASSTPVFSYGYTF.